The clone carrying this T cell receptor beta chain was seen more than once but under ten times. What it recognizes is unknown. The CDR3 loop spans 13 amino acids. Trimming shortened V by 3 bases and J by 3 bases, and 8 bases separated the two germline ends. The data stem from a study of response to subunit inactivated influenza vaccine. Findings and limits, study-wide: Only a handful of new T cells, the authors suggested, are recruited with each seasonal influenza vaccination.

TCRdb ran MiXCR on the RT-PCR reads and lists one entry per CDR3 protein. The sample lists about 780,000 distinct CDR3 sequences; around a sixth were seen once. The chain has TRBV12-3 or TRBV12-4 and TRBJ1-1; D gene uncertain. The receptor comes from a man between 50 and 59 years old who received an inactivated influenza vaccine. The sequencing here drew on PBMCs from blood, taken more than 4 days after vaccination. DNA for the CDR3: TGTGCCAGCAGTTTGAACGTGGACACTGAAGCTTTCTTT. This sequence encodes CASSLNVDTEAFF.